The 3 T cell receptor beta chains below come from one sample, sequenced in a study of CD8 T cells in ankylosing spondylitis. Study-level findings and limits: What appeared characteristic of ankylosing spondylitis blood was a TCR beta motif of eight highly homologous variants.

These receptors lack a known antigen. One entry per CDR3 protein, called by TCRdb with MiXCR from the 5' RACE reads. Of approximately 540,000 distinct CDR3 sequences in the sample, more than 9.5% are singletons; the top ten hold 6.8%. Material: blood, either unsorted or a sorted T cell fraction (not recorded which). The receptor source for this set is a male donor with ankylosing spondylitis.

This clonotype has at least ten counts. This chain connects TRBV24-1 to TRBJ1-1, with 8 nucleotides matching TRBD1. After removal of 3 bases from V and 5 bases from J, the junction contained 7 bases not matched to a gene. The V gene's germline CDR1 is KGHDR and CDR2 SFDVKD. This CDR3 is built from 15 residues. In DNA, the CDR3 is TGTGCCACCAGTGATGGACAGGGATCGAGTACTGAAGCTTTCTTT. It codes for CATSDGQGSSTEAFF.

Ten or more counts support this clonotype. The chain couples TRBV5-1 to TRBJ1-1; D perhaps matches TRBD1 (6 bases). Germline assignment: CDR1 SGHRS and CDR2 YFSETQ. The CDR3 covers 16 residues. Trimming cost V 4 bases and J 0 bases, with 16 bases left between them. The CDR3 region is CASSRGGSQMNTEAFF. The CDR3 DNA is TGCGCCAGCAGCCGAGGGGGATCGCAGATGAACACTGAAGCTTTCTTT.

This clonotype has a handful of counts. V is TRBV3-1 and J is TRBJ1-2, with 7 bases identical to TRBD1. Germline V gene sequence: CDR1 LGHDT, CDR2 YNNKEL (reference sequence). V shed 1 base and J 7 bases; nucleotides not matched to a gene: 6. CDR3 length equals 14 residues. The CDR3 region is CASSQAGQSGGYTF. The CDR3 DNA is TGTGCCAGCAGCCAAGCGGGACAGTCAGGTGGCTACACCTTC.